A selection of T cell receptor beta chains follows, all from one sample in a study of T cells in Graves' hyperthyroidism and ophthalmopathy. TCRdb re-analysed the multiplex PCR reads in MiXCR, keeping a single row per CDR3 protein. This table holds about half a million distinct CDR3 sequences, approximately 23% found once. Sequencing input: blood. The receptors shown here come from a woman in her 70s with Graves' ophthalmopathy. Both conserved end residues are part of each CDR3. The D gene is left open where the match is weak. Clone size is not always given. Where it is, it says once, few, many or a class for expanded clones.

>-|TRBV20-1|-|TRBJ2-7
TGCAGTGCTAATCGGGGATACGAGCAGTACTTC
CSANRGYEQYF
>-|TRBV27|TRBD2|TRBJ2-1
TGTGCCAGCAGTTTAGGACTAGCGGGGACCAAATGGCAGTTCTTC
CASSLGLAGTKWQFF
>-|TRBV27|-|TRBJ2-5
TGTGCCAGCAGTCCCTTACTGGGGCGGTGGGGAGAGACCCAGTACTTC
CASSPLLGRWGETQYF
>-|TRBV15|-|TRBJ1-1
TGTGCCACCAGCCGTCCCCTTGGAGGGAGCACTGAAGCTTTCTTT
CATSRPLGGSTEAFF
>few|TRBV28|-|TRBJ2-5
TGTGCCAGCAGTTTATTGGGCCTACAAGAGAGGTCCCAGTACTTC
CASSLLGLQERSQYF
>-|TRBV20-1|TRBD2|TRBJ2-1
TGCAGTGCTAAGACTAGCGGGAGGGCATCTGAGCAGTTCTTC
CSAKTSGRASEQFF
>once|TRBV10-3|-|TRBJ2-3
TGTGCCATCAGTGACCCCGCTCCGCAGTATTTT
CAISDPAPQYF
>-|TRBV7-9|-|TRBJ1-4
TGTGCCAGCAGCTCAGCGGGGCAGGGGTTCGGTGAAAAACTGTTTTTT
CASSSAGQGFGEKLFF
>many|TRBV6-5|-|TRBJ1-4
TGTGCCAGCAGTTACGGCGGAGGCACTAATGAAAAACTGTTTTTT
CASSYGGGTNEKLFF
>many|TRBV11-3|-|TRBJ2-5
TGTGCCAGCAGCTTAGGGGTACTAGCCGAAGAGACCCAGTACTTC
CASSLGVLAEETQYF
>few|TRBV6-1|-|TRBJ1-3
TGTGCCACATGGGACAAGAGCTCTGGAAACACCATATATTTT
CATWDKSSGNTIYF
>few|TRBV6-2/TRBV6-3|-|TRBJ2-2
TGTGCCAGCAGAACGGGCGGGACCCCGAGCGGGGAGCTGTTTTTT
CASRTGGTPSGELFF
>-|TRBV6-1|-|TRBJ1-2
TGTGCCAGCAGTGAAAATGTGGGCGGCACCTATGGCTACACCTTC
CASSENVGGTYGYTF
>many|TRBV28|-|TRBJ2-7
TGTGCCAGCAGTTTATGGGCAGGCGTCTCCTACGAGCAGTACTTC
CASSLWAGVSYEQYF
>-|TRBV6-1|TRBD2|TRBJ2-1
TGTGCCAGCAGTCCCGTAGGACTAGCTGGGAATGAGCAGTTCTTC
CASSPVGLAGNEQFF
>many|TRBV12-3/TRBV12-4|TRBD2|TRBJ2-1
TGTGCCAGCAGTTTAGGAAGCGGGACTAGCGGGAATGAGCAGTTCTTC
CASSLGSGTSGNEQFF
>-|TRBV6-1|-|TRBJ2-1
TGTGCCAGCGGCTTTAACGGCAGACCCTACAATGAGCAGTTCTTC
CASGFNGRPYNEQFF
>few|TRBV30|-|TRBJ1-2
TGTGCCTGGACCGAGTTCGAAGCGGGCTACACCTTC
CAWTEFEAGYTF
>-|TRBV30|-|TRBJ1-5
TGTGCCTGGGGGGGTTCTTATAGCAATCAGCCCCAGCATTTT
CAWGGSYSNQPQHF
>-|TRBV11-2|-|TRBJ1-1
TGTGCCAGCAGCTTAAGGGACCTAGGGGCTGAAGCTTTCTTT
CASSLRDLGAEAFF
>-|TRBV7-7|TRBD2|TRBJ2-5
TGTGCTTCCGGGACTAGCGGGAGAGAGACCCAGTACTTC
CASGTSGRETQYF
>few|TRBV28|-|TRBJ1-1
TGTGCCAGCCTAACTATTATCACGGGTGGCACTGAAGCTTTCTTT
CASLTIITGGTEAFF
>-|TRBV12-5|-|TRBJ1-2
TGTGCTAGTGTACCCGGAGGAAGCTATGGCTACACCTTC
CASVPGGSYGYTF
>-|TRBV24-1|-|TRBJ2-1
TGTGCCACCAGTGCCGGGAATGAGCAGTTCTTC
CATSAGNEQFF
>few|TRBV4-1|-|TRBJ1-1
TGCGCCAGCAGCCAAGGCACAGGGAGTCTTCGTGGCACTGAAGCTTTCTTT
CASSQGTGSLRGTEAFF
>-|TRBV5-1|-|TRBJ1-5
TGTGCCAGCAGCTTGTCTCCAACGGCAGTGATGCCCCAGCATTTT
CASSLSPTAVMPQHF